Listed here are 3 T cell receptor beta chains from one sample, sequenced in a study of control samples from healthy donors and cancer patients. Assay used: immunoSEQ multiplex PCR; TCRdb lists only in-frame clones, some missing. The sample gives approximately 97,000 clones, 80% to 95% of which show up once; 3% is in the top ten. Material: blood. The receptors originated from a human donor in good health. The donor label of this sample is uncertain.

V is TRBV6-6 and J is TRBJ1-6; D remains ambiguous. V was shortened by 0 bases and J by 0 bases, with 3 bases between the two germline ends. Germline V CDR1 and CDR2: MNHNY, SVGAGI (reference sequence). CDR3 length: 15 amino acids. The CDR3 bases are TGTGCCAGCAGTTACTCGAGCTCCTATAATTCACCCCTCCACTTT. Its protein is CASSYSSSYNSPLHF.

The V call is TRBV11-3, the J call TRBJ1-1, with D uncertain. This CDR3 region has 13 residues. V shed 2 bases and J shed 1 base, with 5 bases lying between them. Germline CDR1 and CDR2: SGHNT and YENEEA. CDR3 nucleotides: TGTGCCAGCAGCTTATACGGGAACACTGAAGCTTTCTTT. Amino acid sequence: CASSLYGNTEAFF.

CDR3 sequence: CASSEVTMNTEAFF. The CDR3 DNA follows: TGTGCCAGCAGTGAAGTGACGATGAACACTGAAGCTTTCTTT. The J gene is TRBJ1-1, the V gene TRBV6-1; the D is unclear. CDR1 is MNHNS, CDR2 SASEGT, per germline. The germline V and J ends were trimmed by 1 base and 0 bases, with 6 bases remaining between them. CDR3 length: 14 amino acids.